This T cell receptor (beta chain) was obtained from a study of cytomegalovirus exposure and HLA in healthy donors. Germline CDR1 and CDR2: LNHNV and YYDKDF (reference sequence). J gave up 7 bases and V 5 bases, and 10 bases lay outside the gene matches. CDR3 length: 15 amino acids. Repertoires were generated with immunoSEQ multiplex PCR, while TCRdb's copy carries only in-frame clones and drops some. The sample includes 50,000 to 65,000 clones, roughly nine tenths of them seen just once. Study conclusions and caveats: CMV antigen specificity of a few CMV-associated chains was confirmed in vitro. Researchers catalogued approximately 170 TCR beta chains as cytomegalovirus-associated. Most TCR sequences proved rare, with some public TCRs found in many donors.

With respect to this clone: The antigen is not known.

The sequenced material came from PBMCs. The V call is TRBV15, the J call TRBJ2-3, with 9 positions matching TRBD1. The TCR was taken from a woman between 18 and 30 years old in good health and CMV-seropositive. The CDR3: CATSYPQGALNTQYF. For the CDR3, the DNA is TGTGCCACCAGCTACCCACAGGGGGCGCTTAATACGCAGTATTTT.